Sequencing of this T cell receptor beta chain was carried out in a study of T cell responses to AZD1222 COVID-19 vaccine. The CDR3 sequence is 14 residues long. V lost 1 base and J lost 4; bases outside the gene matches: 2. CDR1 is MDHEN and CDR2 is SYDVKM in the germline V gene. Sequenced by immunoSEQ multiplex PCR; TCRdb stores in-frame clones only, minus some. The sample lists roughly 100,000 clones; 70% to 90% were seen once. The sequencing used peripheral blood, collected on day 0 of AZD1222 vaccination. The rearrangement joins TRBV28 to TRBJ1-2, with TRBD1 identical over 8 bases. This receptor was obtained from an adult in good health. CDR3 in DNA: TGTGCCAGCAGTTTATCAGGGGGCGGCTATGGCTACACCTTC. This sequence encodes CASSLSGGGYGYTF.